This T cell receptor (beta chain) was profiled in a study of blood T cell repertoires in COVID-19. The count of this clone is one. Produced via immunoSEQ multiplex PCR; TCRdb's table is partial and in-frame only. The sample lists 300,000 or so clones, around 92% occurring once. Source material: PBMCs or T cells enriched from blood (not recorded which). The receptor was derived from a woman aged 50 to 65 who had been exposed to COVID-19.

CDR3 DNA: TGCGCCAGCAGCCAAGACTCGGGACAGGGAGACCCCCATTCGTATGGCTACACCTTC. It is translated as CASSQDSGQGDPHSYGYTF. This rearrangement joins TRBV4-1 to TRBJ1-2; the match to TRBD1 covers 9 bases. The CDR3 extends over 19 amino acids. Germline-derived CDR1 and CDR2 are MGHRA and YSYEKL. The junction had 16 bases not matched to a gene; V was cut back by 0 bases and J by 5 bases.